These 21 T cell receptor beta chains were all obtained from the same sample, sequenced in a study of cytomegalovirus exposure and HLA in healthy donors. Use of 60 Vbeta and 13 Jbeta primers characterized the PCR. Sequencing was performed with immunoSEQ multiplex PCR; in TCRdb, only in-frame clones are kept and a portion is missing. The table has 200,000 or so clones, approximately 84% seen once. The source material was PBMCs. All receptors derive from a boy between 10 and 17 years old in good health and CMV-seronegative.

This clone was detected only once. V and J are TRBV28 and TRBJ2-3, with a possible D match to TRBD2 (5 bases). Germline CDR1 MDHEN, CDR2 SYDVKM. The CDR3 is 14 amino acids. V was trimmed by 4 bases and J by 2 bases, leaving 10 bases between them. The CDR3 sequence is CASSWISVTDTQYF. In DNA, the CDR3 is TGTGCCAGCAGTTGGATTAGCGTCACAGATACGCAGTATTTT.

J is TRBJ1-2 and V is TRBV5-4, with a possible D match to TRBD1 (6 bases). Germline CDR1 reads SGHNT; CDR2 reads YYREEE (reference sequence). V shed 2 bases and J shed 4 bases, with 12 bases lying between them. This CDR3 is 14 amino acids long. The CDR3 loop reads CASSLGQPIYGYTF. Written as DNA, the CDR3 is TGTGCCAGCAGCTTAGGACAGCCGATCTATGGCTACACCTTC.

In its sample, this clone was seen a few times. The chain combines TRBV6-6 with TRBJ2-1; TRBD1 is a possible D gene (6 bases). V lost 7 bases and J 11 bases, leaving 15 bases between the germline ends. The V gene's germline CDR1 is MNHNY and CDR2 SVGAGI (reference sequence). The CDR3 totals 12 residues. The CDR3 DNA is TGTGCCAGCAATGAGGGGACAATGAAGCAGTTCTTC. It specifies CASNEGTMKQFF.

The CDR3 loop is CASSNSEQYF. In nucleotides, the CDR3 is TGTGCCAGCAGTAACAGTGAGCAGTACTTC. This chain joins TRBV2 and TRBJ2-7; D remains unclear. CDR1 is SNHLY and CDR2 is FYNNEI in the germline V gene. Trimming took off 5 bases at V and 7 bases at J, with 6 bases between the two ends. The CDR3 extends over 10 amino acids.

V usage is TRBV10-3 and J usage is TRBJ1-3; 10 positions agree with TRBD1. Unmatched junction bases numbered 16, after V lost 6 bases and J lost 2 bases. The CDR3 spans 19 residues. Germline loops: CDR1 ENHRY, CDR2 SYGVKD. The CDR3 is CAISGADRGTDLTGNTIYF. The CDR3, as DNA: TGTGCCATCAGCGGGGCGGACAGGGGGACAGATCTCACTGGAAACACCATATATTTT.

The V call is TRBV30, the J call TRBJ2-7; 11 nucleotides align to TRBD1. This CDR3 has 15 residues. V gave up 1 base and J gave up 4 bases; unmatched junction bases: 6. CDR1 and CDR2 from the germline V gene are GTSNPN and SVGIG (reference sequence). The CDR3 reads CAWSDFGTGGYEQYF. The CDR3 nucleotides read TGTGCCTGGAGTGATTTCGGGACAGGGGGTTACGAGCAGTACTTC. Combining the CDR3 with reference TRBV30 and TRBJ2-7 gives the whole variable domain SQTIHQWPATLVQPVGSPLSLECTVEGTSNPNLYWYRQAAGRGLQLLFYSVGIGQISSEVPQNLSASRPQDRQFILSSKKLLLSDSGFYLCAWSDFGTGGYEQYFGPGTRLTVT.

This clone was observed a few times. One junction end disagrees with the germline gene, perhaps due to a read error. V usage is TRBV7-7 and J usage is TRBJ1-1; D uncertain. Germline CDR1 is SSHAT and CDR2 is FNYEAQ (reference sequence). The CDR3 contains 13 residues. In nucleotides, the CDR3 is TGTGCTAGCAGCTTCGGGGTTGGCACTGAAGCTTTCTTT. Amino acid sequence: CASSFGVGTEAFF.

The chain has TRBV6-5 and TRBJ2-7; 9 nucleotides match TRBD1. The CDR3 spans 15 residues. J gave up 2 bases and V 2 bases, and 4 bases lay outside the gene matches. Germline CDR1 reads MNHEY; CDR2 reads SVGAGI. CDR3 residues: CASSYGDRETYEQYF. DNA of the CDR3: TGTGCCAGCAGTTACGGGGACAGGGAGACCTACGAGCAGTACTTC.

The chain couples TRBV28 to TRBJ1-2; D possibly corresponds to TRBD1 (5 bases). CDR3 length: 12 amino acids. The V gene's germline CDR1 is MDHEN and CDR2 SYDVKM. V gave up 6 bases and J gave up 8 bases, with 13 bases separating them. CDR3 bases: TGTGCCAGCAGCCCGGGGGGTAGGGGCTACACCTTC. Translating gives CASSPGGRGYTF.

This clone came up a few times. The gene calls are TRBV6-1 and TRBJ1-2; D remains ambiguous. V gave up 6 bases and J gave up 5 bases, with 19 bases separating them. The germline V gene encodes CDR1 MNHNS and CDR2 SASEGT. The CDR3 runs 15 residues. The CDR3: CASSGSAGKNYGYTF. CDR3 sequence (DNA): TGTGCCAGCAGCGGGTCTGCGGGGAAGAATTATGGCTACACCTTC.

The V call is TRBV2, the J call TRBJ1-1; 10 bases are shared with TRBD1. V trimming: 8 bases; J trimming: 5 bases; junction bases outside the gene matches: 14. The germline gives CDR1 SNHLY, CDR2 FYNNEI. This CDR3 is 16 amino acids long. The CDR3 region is CASPRQGAGRGTEAFF. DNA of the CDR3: TGTGCCAGCCCAAGACAGGGGGCTGGCAGGGGTACTGAAGCTTTCTTT.

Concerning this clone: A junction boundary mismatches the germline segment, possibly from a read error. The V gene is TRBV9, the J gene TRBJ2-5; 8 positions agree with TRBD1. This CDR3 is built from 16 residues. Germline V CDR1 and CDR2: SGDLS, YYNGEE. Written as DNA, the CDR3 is TGTGCCGGCAGCGCCCCCGGGACAGGACACCAAGAGACCCAGTACTTC. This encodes CAGSAPGTGHQETQYF.

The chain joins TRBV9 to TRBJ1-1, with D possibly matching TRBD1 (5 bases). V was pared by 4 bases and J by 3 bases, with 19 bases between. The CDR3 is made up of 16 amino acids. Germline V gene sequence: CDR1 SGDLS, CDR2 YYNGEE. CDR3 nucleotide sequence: TGTGCCAGCAGCCTTAGCGGGGGTTACCGGGACACTGAAGCTTTCTTT. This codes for CASSLSGGYRDTEAFF.

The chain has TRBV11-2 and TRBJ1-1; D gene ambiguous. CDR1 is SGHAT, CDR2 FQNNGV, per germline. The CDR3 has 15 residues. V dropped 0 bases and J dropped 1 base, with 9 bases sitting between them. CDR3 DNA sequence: TGTGCCAGCAGCTTAGATCTCGGAGGGAACACTGAAGCTTTCTTT. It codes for CASSLDLGGNTEAFF.

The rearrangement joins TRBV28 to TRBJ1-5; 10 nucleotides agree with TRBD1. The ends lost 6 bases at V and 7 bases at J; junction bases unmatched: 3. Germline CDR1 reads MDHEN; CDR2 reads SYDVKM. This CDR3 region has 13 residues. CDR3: CASRTGGEQPQHF. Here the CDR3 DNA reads TGTGCCAGCAGGACAGGGGGCGAGCAGCCCCAGCATTTT.

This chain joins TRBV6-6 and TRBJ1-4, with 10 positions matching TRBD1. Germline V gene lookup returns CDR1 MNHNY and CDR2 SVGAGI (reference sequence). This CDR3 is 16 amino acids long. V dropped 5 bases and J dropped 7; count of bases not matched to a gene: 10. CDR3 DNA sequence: TGTGCCAGCAGTATTTGGACAGGGGGGGAAGGTGAAAAACTGTTTTTT. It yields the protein CASSIWTGGEGEKLFF.

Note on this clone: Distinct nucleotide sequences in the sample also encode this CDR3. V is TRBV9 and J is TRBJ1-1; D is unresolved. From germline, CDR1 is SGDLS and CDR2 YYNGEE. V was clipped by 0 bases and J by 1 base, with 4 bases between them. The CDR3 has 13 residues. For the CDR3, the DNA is TGTGCCAGCAGCGTAGGCAGGAACACTGAAGCTTTCTTT. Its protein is CASSVGRNTEAFF.

CDR3 residues: CATKVGAETGELFF. The CDR3 DNA follows: TGTGCCACAAAGGTGGGGGCGGAAACCGGGGAGCTGTTTTTT. The gene calls are TRBV6-5 and TRBJ2-2, with D perhaps matching TRBD1 (6 bases). Trimming cost V 10 bases and J 5 bases, with 17 bases left between them. Germline loops: CDR1 MNHEY, CDR2 SVGAGI. This CDR3 has 14 amino acids.

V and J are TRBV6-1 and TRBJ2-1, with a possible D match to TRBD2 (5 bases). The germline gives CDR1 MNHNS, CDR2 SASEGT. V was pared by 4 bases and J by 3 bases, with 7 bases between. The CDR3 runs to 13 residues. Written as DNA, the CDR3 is TGTGCCAGCAGTGGTACTAGCTACAATGAGCAGTTCTTC. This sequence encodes CASSGTSYNEQFF.

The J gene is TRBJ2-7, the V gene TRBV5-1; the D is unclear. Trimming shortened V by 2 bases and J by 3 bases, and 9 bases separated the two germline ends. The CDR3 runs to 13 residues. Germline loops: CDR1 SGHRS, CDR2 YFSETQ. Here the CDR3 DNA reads TGCGCCAGCAGCTTAACTGAGGACTACGAGCAGTACTTC. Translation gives CASSLTEDYEQYF.

The CDR3 loop reads CASSSDRGLHYGYTF. The CDR3 DNA follows: TGTGCCAGCAGTTCGGACAGGGGGCTTCACTATGGCTACACCTTC. The J gene is TRBJ1-2, the V gene TRBV28, with 11 bases identical to TRBD1. The V gene end was trimmed by 4 bases and the J gene end by 3 bases; junction bases not matched to a gene: 4. The CDR3 totals 15 residues. CDR1 is MDHEN, CDR2 SYDVKM, per germline.